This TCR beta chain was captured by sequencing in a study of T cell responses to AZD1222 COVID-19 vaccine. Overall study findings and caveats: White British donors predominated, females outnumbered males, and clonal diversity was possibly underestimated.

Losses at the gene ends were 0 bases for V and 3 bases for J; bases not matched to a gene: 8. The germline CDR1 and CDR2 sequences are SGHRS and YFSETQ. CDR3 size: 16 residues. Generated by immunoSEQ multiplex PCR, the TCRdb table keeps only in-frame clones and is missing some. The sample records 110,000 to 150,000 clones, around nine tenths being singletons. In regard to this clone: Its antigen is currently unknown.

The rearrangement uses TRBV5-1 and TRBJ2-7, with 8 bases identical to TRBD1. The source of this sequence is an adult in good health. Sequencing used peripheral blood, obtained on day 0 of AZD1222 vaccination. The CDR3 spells CASSLDKPGQGYEQYF. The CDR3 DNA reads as TGCGCCAGCAGCTTGGACAAACCAGGACAGGGCTACGAGCAGTACTTC.